This record concerns one T cell receptor (beta chain) sequence. Its antigen remains unidentified. The CDR3 sequence is 14 residues long. Trimming cost V 2 bases and J 9 bases; bases outside gene matches: 9. Germline CDR1 LGHDT, CDR2 YNNKEL (reference sequence). The sample originates from a study of T-cell memory formation after mild COVID-19. On the study more broadly: Clusters of TCRs were largely donor specific.

General study points: The second-wave clones peaking on day 37 were not confirmed as SARS-CoV-2-specific. Shrinking CD4+ clones resided mostly in CM and EM, and CD8+ ones in EMRA.

From the 5' RACE reads, TCRdb called clonotypes with MiXCR, one entry per CDR3 protein. The sample includes 470,000 or so distinct CDR3 sequences, 15% to 20% of them seen just once. The chain recombines TRBV3-1 with TRBJ1-1; TRBD1 matches at 7 bases. The material sequenced was PBMCs or a T cell subset sorted from them (not recorded which). This TCR derives from an adult woman who had mild COVID-19 (a few samples of this study predate the infection). Cell type and time point are not known. CDR3 region: CASSQSGGILQAFF. DNA of the CDR3: TGTGCCAGCAGCCAATCAGGGGGAATCCTCCAAGCTTTCTTT. The full variable domain, rest sourced from reference TRBV3-1 and TRBJ1-1, is DTAVSQTPKYLVTQMGNDKSIKCEQNLGHDTMYWYKQDSKKFLKIMFSYNNKELIINETVPNRFSPKSPDKAHLNLHINSLELGDSAVYFCASSQSGGILQAFFGQGTRLTVV.